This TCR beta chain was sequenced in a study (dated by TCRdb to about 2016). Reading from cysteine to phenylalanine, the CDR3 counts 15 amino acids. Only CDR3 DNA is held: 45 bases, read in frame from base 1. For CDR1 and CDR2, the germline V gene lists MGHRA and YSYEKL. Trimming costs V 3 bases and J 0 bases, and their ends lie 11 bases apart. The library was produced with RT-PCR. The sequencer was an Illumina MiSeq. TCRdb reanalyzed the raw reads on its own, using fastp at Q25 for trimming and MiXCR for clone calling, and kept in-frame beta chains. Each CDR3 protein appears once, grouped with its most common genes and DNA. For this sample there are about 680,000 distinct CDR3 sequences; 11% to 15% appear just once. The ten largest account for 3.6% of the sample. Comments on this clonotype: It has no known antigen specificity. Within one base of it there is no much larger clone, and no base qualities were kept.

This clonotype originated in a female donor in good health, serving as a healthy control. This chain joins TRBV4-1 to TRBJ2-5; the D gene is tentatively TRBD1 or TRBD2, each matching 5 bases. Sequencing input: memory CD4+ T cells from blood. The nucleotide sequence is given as TGCGCCAGCAGCCAGCGCCGAGGGGACCAAGAGACCCAGTACTTC. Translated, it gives CASSQRRGDQETQYF.